These T cell receptor beta chains were read from a single sample in a study of T cells after yellow fever vaccination. TCRdb recomputed calls from the 5' RACE reads with MiXCR, one row per CDR3 protein. The profile shows about 260,000 distinct CDR3 sequences, 10% to 15% of them singletons. The source was CD4+ T cells sorted from PBMCs, collected 45 days after the yellow fever booster vaccination. Every receptor here comes from a young man who received the YFV17D yellow fever vaccine. The CDR3 runs from the conserved cysteine through the conserved F or W. Each record gives: V gene, J gene, clone size, D gene, CDR3 protein, CDR3 DNA. The D gene is left open where the match is weak. Size is stated for part of the rows, as once, few or many counts, or as a class when the clone is expanded.

V: TRBV7-3; J: TRBJ2-7; size: many; D: NA; CDR3: CASSRYMSPYEQYF; DNA: TGTGCCAGCAGCCGGTATATGTCCCCCTACGAGCAGTACTTC
V: TRBV12-3/TRBV12-4; J: TRBJ2-5; size: NA; D: NA; CDR3: CASSPGRRWGWAQYF; DNA: TGTGCCAGCAGTCCGGGACGCCGATGGGGTTGGGCCCAGTACTTC
V: TRBV4-3; J: TRBJ2-7; size: few; D: NA; CDR3: CASSLRRGLGGDEQYF; DNA: TGCGCCAGCAGCCTGAGGAGGGGGCTCGGTGGGGACGAGCAGTACTTC
V: TRBV5-1; J: TRBJ2-3; size: many; D: TRBD2; CDR3: CASSQTGTSGKADTQYF; DNA: TGCGCCAGCAGCCAGACCGGGACTAGCGGGAAGGCAGATACGCAGTATTTT
V: TRBV5-1; J: TRBJ2-7; size: many; D: TRBD1; CDR3: CASSGDRGFSYEQYF; DNA: TGCGCCAGCAGCGGGGACAGGGGCTTCTCCTACGAGCAGTACTTC
V: TRBV20-1; J: TRBJ1-1; size: few; D: NA; CDR3: CSVWNWGTEAFF; DNA: TGCAGTGTATGGAACTGGGGGACTGAAGCTTTCTTT
V: TRBV5-1; J: TRBJ2-7; size: many; D: TRBD1; CDR3: CASSWGQTYEQYF; DNA: TGCGCCAGCAGCTGGGGACAGACCTACGAGCAGTACTTC
V: TRBV4-3; J: TRBJ2-3; size: few; D: NA; CDR3: CASSQESGRGHTQYF; DNA: TGCGCCAGCAGCCAAGAGTCGGGCCGCGGCCATACGCAGTATTTT
V: TRBV30; J: TRBJ2-1; size: NA; D: TRBD2; CDR3: CASQGLAANEQFF; DNA: TGTGCCAGCCAGGGACTAGCGGCCAATGAGCAGTTCTTC
V: TRBV24-1; J: TRBJ1-5; size: NA; D: NA; CDR3: CATSDGVRSNQPQHF; DNA: TGTGCCACCAGTGATGGGGTAAGAAGCAATCAGCCCCAGCATTTT
V: TRBV20-1; J: TRBJ2-7; size: NA; D: NA; CDR3: CSAARRTSSYEQYF; DNA: TGCAGTGCTGCGCGGCGGACCAGCTCCTACGAGCAGTACTTC
V: TRBV28; J: TRBJ2-2; size: NA; D: NA; CDR3: CASRSDPGELFF; DNA: TGTGCCAGCAGGTCAGATCCTGGGGAGCTGTTTTTT
V: TRBV12-3/TRBV12-4; J: TRBJ1-2; size: NA; D: NA; CDR3: CASSFGTAYGYTF; DNA: TGTGCCAGCAGTTTTGGTACCGCGTATGGCTACACCTTC
V: TRBV4-3; J: TRBJ2-3; size: NA; D: NA; CDR3: CASSQDWKASTDTQYF; DNA: TGCGCCAGCAGCCAAGATTGGAAGGCTAGCACAGATACGCAGTATTTT
V: TRBV5-4; J: TRBJ2-7; size: NA; D: TRBD1; CDR3: CASSWDRGPREQYF; DNA: TGTGCCAGCAGCTGGGACAGGGGTCCGAGGGAGCAGTACTTC
V: TRBV19; J: TRBJ1-2; size: few; D: TRBD1; CDR3: CASSTGTVSGYTF; DNA: TGTGCCAGTAGTACTGGGACAGTTTCGGGCTACACCTTC
V: TRBV7-2; J: TRBJ1-5; size: NA; D: NA; CDR3: CASSLRVGSQHF; DNA: TGTGCCAGCAGCTTACGAGTTGGGTCCCAGCATTTT
V: TRBV12-3/TRBV12-4; J: TRBJ2-7; size: many; D: NA; CDR3: CASSLDSLSSYEQYF; DNA: TGTGCCAGCAGTTTGGACAGCTTGAGCTCCTACGAGCAGTACTTC
V: TRBV12-3/TRBV12-4; J: TRBJ2-5; size: NA; D: NA; CDR3: CASKKGVVETQYF; DNA: TGTGCCAGCAAGAAGGGGGTAGTGGAGACCCAGTACTTC
V: TRBV5-1; J: TRBJ2-2; size: NA; D: NA; CDR3: CASSSPLVGELFF; DNA: TGCGCCAGCAGCTCCCCTTTGGTCGGGGAGCTGTTTTTT
V: TRBV19; J: TRBJ1-2; size: few; D: NA; CDR3: CASNSWVGYTF; DNA: TGTGCCAGTAACTCATGGGTAGGCTACACCTTC
V: TRBV12-3/TRBV12-4; J: TRBJ2-2; size: NA; D: TRBD2; CDR3: CASTLGLAGTGELFF; DNA: TGTGCCAGCACCCTCGGACTAGCGGGCACCGGGGAGCTGTTTTTT
V: TRBV7-8; J: TRBJ2-7; size: NA; D: NA; CDR3: CASSINAGRSEQYF; DNA: TGTGCCAGCAGCATCAACGCGGGGCGGTCCGAGCAGTACTTC
V: TRBV12-3/TRBV12-4; J: TRBJ2-1; size: few; D: NA; CDR3: CASSSRGDEQFF; DNA: TGTGCCAGCAGTTCCAGGGGAGATGAGCAGTTCTTC
V: TRBV7-6; J: TRBJ2-7; size: NA; D: NA; CDR3: CASSSTTGPAGEQYF; DNA: TGTGCCAGCAGCTCCACCACGGGCCCCGCCGGGGAGCAGTACTTC
V: TRBV9; J: TRBJ2-7; size: NA; D: TRBD2; CDR3: CASSVGRGEYEQYF; DNA: TGTGCCAGCAGCGTAGGGCGGGGGGAGTACGAGCAGTACTTC
V: TRBV9; J: TRBJ2-2; size: NA; D: TRBD1; CDR3: CASSVAPRTGSHTGELFF; DNA: TGTGCCAGCAGCGTAGCCCCTAGGACAGGGAGTCACACCGGGGAGCTGTTTTTT
V: TRBV28; J: TRBJ2-7; size: NA; D: NA; CDR3: CASSLASRGIYEQYF; DNA: TGTGCCAGCAGTTTGGCCAGCCGAGGGATTTACGAGCAGTACTTC
V: TRBV7-2; J: TRBJ2-5; size: NA; D: NA; CDR3: CASSSWGAGETQYF; DNA: TGTGCCAGCAGCTCTTGGGGGGCCGGAGAGACCCAGTACTTC
V: TRBV20-1; J: TRBJ2-3; size: NA; D: TRBD2; CDR3: CSARWGASGTADTQYF; DNA: TGCAGTGCTAGATGGGGCGCTAGCGGGACCGCAGATACGCAGTATTTT
V: TRBV20-1; J: TRBJ1-5; size: few; D: NA; CDR3: CSARGQLNQPQHF; DNA: TGCAGTGCTAGGGGTCAGCTCAATCAGCCCCAGCATTTT